Below are 17 T cell receptor beta chains sequenced from a single sample in a study of cytomegalovirus exposure and HLA in healthy donors. Both 60 Vbeta primers and 13 Jbeta primers went into the PCR. Using immunoSEQ multiplex PCR, the repertoire was profiled, and TCRdb retains in-frame clones only, with some absent. The table shows 100,000 or so clones, with 75% to 85% occurring only once. Sequencing was done on a sample of PBMCs. Every receptor here comes from a man aged 18 to 35 in good health and CMV-seronegative.

Points on this clone: At one boundary the junction diverges from the germline segment, which might be a read error. This chain joins TRBV7-7 and TRBJ2-5; possible D gene TRBD1, 6 bases. The CDR3 runs to 15 residues. From germline, CDR1 is SSHAT and CDR2 FNYEAQ (reference sequence). The CDR3 nucleotides are TGTGCTAGCAGTTCGGACAGAGGAGATGGAGAGACCCAGTACTTC. This codes for CASSSDRGDGETQYF.

The rearrangement links TRBV2 to TRBJ1-2; D call uncertain. CDR1 SNHLY and CDR2 FYNNEI come from the germline V gene. This CDR3 region has 13 residues. The V end was cut by 5 bases, the J end by 3 bases, with 10 bases between. The CDR3 DNA sequence: TGTGCCAGCAGTACCGGACTGGACTATGGCTACACCTTC. Translation gives CASSTGLDYGYTF. Using reference TRBV2 and TRBJ1-2 for the parts outside the CDR3, the full variable domain is EPEVTQTPSHQVTQMGQEVILRCVPISNHLYFYWYRQILGQKVEFLVSFYNNEISEKSEIFDDQFSVERPDGSNFTLKIRSTKLEDSAMYFCASSTGLDYGYTFGSGTRLTVV.

This clone was observed a single time. This sequence joins TRBV15 and TRBJ2-7; 9 positions agree with TRBD2. The V and J ends lost 0 bases and 2 bases, in that order; junction bases with no gene match: 5. CDR3 length: 16 amino acids. Germline V gene sequence: CDR1 LNHNV, CDR2 YYDKDF (reference sequence). The CDR3 protein is CATSRELAGVAYEQYF. The CDR3 DNA reads TGTGCCACCAGCAGAGAATTAGCGGGGGTGGCCTACGAGCAGTACTTC. The entire variable domain, with the rest obtained from reference TRBV15 and TRBJ2-7, is as follows: DAMVIQNPRYQVTQFGKPVTLSCSQTLNHNVMYWYQQKSSQAPKLLFHYYDKDFNNEADTPDNFQSRRPNTSFCFLDIRSPGLGDTAMYLCATSRELAGVAYEQYFGPGTRLTVT.

Regarding this clone: One junction end disagrees with the germline gene, perhaps due to a read error. The chain combines TRBV30 with TRBJ2-2, with D possibly TRBD2 on 6 matching bases. CDR1 and CDR2 from the germline V gene are GTSNPN and SVGIG (reference sequence). This CDR3 is built from 13 residues. CDR3 amino acids: CAWTQWANGGLFF. The CDR3 DNA reads TGTGCCTGGACCCAGTGGGCGAACGGGGGGCTGTTTTTT. The entire variable domain, with the rest obtained from reference TRBV30 and TRBJ2-2, is as follows: SQTIHQWPATLVQPVGSPLSLECTVEGTSNPNLYWYRQAAGRGLQLLFYSVGIGQISSEVPQNLSASRPQDRQFILSSKKLLLSDSGFYLCAWTQWANGGLFFGEGSRLTVL.

The chain combines TRBV7-3 with TRBJ2-2; D is unresolved. The CDR3 is made up of 14 amino acids. V was shortened by 5 bases and J by 1 base, with 8 bases between the two germline ends. Germline loops: CDR1 SGHTA, CDR2 FQGTGA. CDR3 bases: TGTGCCAGCAGCCCCTCGGGGAACACCGGGGAGCTGTTTTTT. This translates into CASSPSGNTGELFF.

Regarding this clone: This CDR3 is also generated by other DNA sequences in the sample. The V call is TRBV18, the J call TRBJ1-6; 10 bases fit TRBD1. Trimming removed 3 bases from V and 10 bases from J; junction bases left unmatched: 6. The CDR3 is 15 amino acids. From germline, CDR1 is KGHSH and CDR2 LQKENI. CDR3 sequence reads: CASSPSGTGVSPLHF. The CDR3 DNA follows: TGTGCCAGCTCACCGTCCGGGACAGGGGTATCACCCCTCCACTTT.

This chain joins TRBV11-3 and TRBJ1-1; D remains ambiguous. The V and J ends lost 1 base and 7 bases respectively, with 10 bases between them. Germline CDR1 SGHNT, CDR2 YENEEA. The CDR3 spans 13 residues. CDR3 sequence (DNA): TGTGCCAGCAGCTTAGTTCCCACCAGTGAAGCTTTCTTT. It specifies CASSLVPTSEAFF.

The rearrangement uses TRBV7-9 and TRBJ2-7, with D possibly being TRBD2 (6 bases). CDR1 is SEHNR, CDR2 FQNEAQ, per germline (reference sequence). This CDR3 is built from 14 residues. Trimming stripped 3 bases from V and 1 base from J, with 10 bases between. The CDR3 sequence: CASSLRGDSYEQYF. The CDR3 DNA reads TGTGCCAGCAGCTTGCGCGGGGATTCCTACGAGCAGTACTTC.

This sequence joins TRBV6-5 and TRBJ2-5; TRBD1 aligns across 8 bases. V lost 6 bases and J lost 5; bases outside the gene matches: 8. Germline lookup yields CDR1 MNHEY and CDR2 SVGAGI. This CDR3 has 14 residues. This CDR3 is CASRKTGGGETQYF. The CDR3 DNA is TGTGCCAGCAGAAAAACAGGGGGAGGCGAGACCCAGTACTTC.

The CDR3 region has the DNA TGTGCCAGCAGCTTAGAAGCTGGATGGGCTTCCAACTATGGCTACACCTTC. Translated: CASSLEAGWASNYGYTF. V is TRBV7-9 and J is TRBJ1-2; no definite D call. Germline loops: CDR1 SEHNR, CDR2 FQNEAQ (reference sequence). Trimming cost V 1 base and J 2 bases, with 17 bases left between them. The CDR3 length is 17 residues.

The CDR3 reads CSAQIDYEQYF. DNA of the CDR3: TGCAGCGCTCAGATAGACTACGAGCAGTACTTC. The chain is built from TRBV29-1 and TRBJ2-5; D remains ambiguous. The J call is in doubt because the DNA end fits TRBJ2-7 better. Germline lookup yields CDR1 SQVTM and CDR2 ANQGSEA. This CDR3 has 11 amino acids.

The rearrangement uses TRBV7-3 and TRBJ2-1, with D perhaps TRBD2 (6 bases). V was pared by 3 bases and J by 0 bases, with 12 bases between. The germline V gene has CDR1 SGHTA and CDR2 FQGTGA. The CDR3 extends over 16 amino acids. The CDR3 protein is CASSLPSESSYNEQFF. Written as DNA, the CDR3 is TGTGCCAGCAGCTTGCCTAGCGAGAGCTCCTACAATGAGCAGTTCTTC.

This clone was seen once. The chain has TRBV18 and TRBJ1-1; tentative D call: TRBD1 (6 bases). The CDR3 totals 15 residues. Between the trimmed V and J ends, which lost 3 bases and 5 bases, there was a span of 16 bases. CDR1 is KGHSH and CDR2 is LQKENI in the germline V gene. CDR3 sequence reads: CASSPQEGGITEAFF. CDR3 DNA sequence: TGTGCCAGCTCACCCCAAGAAGGGGGAATTACTGAAGCTTTCTTT. The complete variable domain, with remaining parts taken from reference TRBV18 and TRBJ1-1, reads NAGVMQNPRHLVRRRGQEARLRCSPMKGHSHVYWYRQLPEEGLKFMVYLQKENIIDESGMPKERFSAEFPKEGPSILRIQQVVRGDSAAYFCASSPQEGGITEAFFGQGTRLTVV.

Only a few counts were recorded for this clone. The chain recombines TRBV13 with TRBJ1-6, with TRBD1 matching 7 bases. The CDR3 covers 14 residues. The germline V gene encodes CDR1 PRHDT and CDR2 FYEKMQ (reference sequence). Unmatched junction bases numbered 2, after V lost 3 bases and J lost 6 bases. DNA for the CDR3: TGTGCCAGCAGCTTGACAGGGTTTAATTCACCCCTCCACTTT. Its translation is CASSLTGFNSPLHF.

The rearrangement joins TRBV2 to TRBJ1-2; the D is unclear. Germline values: CDR1 SNHLY, CDR2 FYNNEI. This CDR3 is 12 amino acids long. Trimming removed 0 bases from V and 9 bases from J, with 8 bases in between. CDR3 DNA: TGTGCCAGCAGTGAAGCAGGGAGGAGCTACACCTTC. Its protein is CASSEAGRSYTF.

The chain links TRBV6-1 to TRBJ1-2; D is possibly TRBD1 (6 bases). Germline loops: CDR1 MNHNS, CDR2 SASEGT. This CDR3 comprises 15 residues. The V end was cut by 10 bases, the J end by 5 bases, with 23 bases between. The CDR3 nucleotides are TGTGCCACCTCCCCATCCACAGGGAGGGAGTATGGCTACACCTTC. Translating gives CATSPSTGREYGYTF.

This clone was seen more than once but under ten times. The CDR3 DNA reads TGTGCCAGCAGCGCCGGCTCCTACGAGCAGTACTTC. Protein sequence: CASSAGSYEQYF. The V call is TRBV13, the J call TRBJ2-7, with D hard to call. The CDR3 runs to 12 residues. The germline V gene encodes CDR1 PRHDT and CDR2 FYEKMQ (reference sequence). V gave up 5 bases and J gave up 0 bases, with 5 bases separating them. Together with reference TRBV13 and TRBJ2-7, the CDR3 gives the full variable domain: AAGVIQSPRHLIKEKRETATLKCYPIPRHDTVYWYQQGPGQDPQFLISFYEKMQSDKGSIPDRFSAQQFSDYHSELNMSSLELGDSALYFCASSAGSYEQYFGPGTRLTVT.